What follows describes a single T cell receptor (beta chain). The antigen remains undetermined. These data come from a study of T cells in Graves' hyperthyroidism and ophthalmopathy. Study-wide findings and caveats: The model predicted ophthalmopathy a median roughly six months before onset.

This CDR3 is 20 amino acids long. Germline loops: CDR1 LGHNT, CDR2 FRNRAP. V lost 0 bases and J lost 4, with 24 bases in between. Out of less than 12 ml of fresh peripheral blood came the PBMCs. RNA transcripts gave rise to amplified TCR beta CDR3 regions. The HTBI set primed first-round TCR CDR3 RT-PCR. TCRdb analysed the multiplex PCR reads with MiXCR anew, one entry per CDR3 protein. The sample lists about 590,000 distinct CDR3 sequences; approximately 14% were seen once. The chain has TRBV12-5 and TRBJ2-2; TRBD1 is a possible D gene (7 bases). Material: blood. This TCR was sampled from a young woman with Graves' ophthalmopathy. The CDR3 loop reads CASGLVLGPVRGVTTGELFF. DNA for the CDR3: TGTGCTAGTGGTTTGGTACTGGGTCCGGTCAGGGGGGTTACCACCGGGGAGCTGTTTTTT.